This paragraph reports one T cell receptor beta chain. CDR3 length: 16 amino acids. Trimming cost V 3 bases and J 0 bases, with 13 bases left between them. Germline assignment: CDR1 SGHTS and CDR2 YDEGEE. The sample is drawn from a study of blood T cell repertoires in COVID-19. Methods used by the authors: Researchers report that nucleated cell counts were estimated from reference gene primer amplification. Sequencing was performed with immunoSEQ multiplex PCR; in TCRdb, only in-frame clones are kept and a portion is missing. The V and J calls and clone size come from that table; D and trimming were worked out from the DNA. Of 150,000 to 200,000 clones in the sample, around 81% were seen once.

This clonotype originated in a man aged 60-69 years with active or convalescent COVID-19. Sequencing input: peripheral blood. The chain uses TRBV5-8 and TRBJ2-4; D remains ambiguous. The chain's CDR3 is CASSYRTQLAKNIQYF. DNA of the CDR3: TGTGCCAGCAGCTACCGCACCCAGTTAGCCAAAAACATTCAGTACTTC.